This entry describes one TCR beta chain. Its antigen is unidentified. Separate from the approximately 670-subject first cohort was the approximately 130-subject validation cohort, to which the donors belonged. The data stem from a study of cytomegalovirus exposure and HLA in healthy donors. Whole-study results and caveats: Cytomegalovirus association was listed for around 170 TCR beta chains. In vitro experiments confirmed that three CMV-associated chains were specific for CMV antigens. Many donors carried some public TCRs, although rarity characterized most TCR sequences.

Produced via immunoSEQ multiplex PCR; TCRdb's table is partial and in-frame only. Here the sample spans roughly 58,000 clones, around nine tenths being singletons. This TCR came from a man between 18 and 29 years old in good health and CMV-seronegative. The sequenced sample consisted of PBMCs.

This CDR3 is CASSKIAGGTDTQYF. CDR3 bases: TGTGCCAGCAGCAAAATAGCGGGAGGCACAGATACGCAGTATTTT. The genes are TRBV21-1 and TRBJ2-3; the D segment call TRBD2 is taken from the table without a DNA check. TRBV21-1 is a documented pseudogene. CDR3 length: 15 residues.